The present entry profiles one T cell receptor beta chain with its context. The antigen is not known. Germline CDR1 and CDR2: SGHRS and YFSETQ. The V gene lost 3 bases and the J gene lost 0 bases, with 6 bases spanning the gap. There are 13 residues in the CDR3. Repertoires were generated with immunoSEQ multiplex PCR, while TCRdb's copy carries only in-frame clones and drops some. The data contain over 85,000 clones, approximately 84% of them singletons. This sample is part of a study of T cell responses to AZD1222 COVID-19 vaccine. Second-dose intervals near 4 or 12 weeks were combined. Study-level results: Nearly half of unique spike-specific TCRs reportedly avoided B.1.351 and B.1.1.7 mutated regions.

This sequence was found in an adult who received the AZD1222 COVID-19 vaccine. The sequences come from peripheral blood, collected 28 days after the second AZD1222 dose. V is TRBV5-1 and J is TRBJ1-1; D is undetermined. The CDR3 is CASSYSLNTEAFF. The CDR3 DNA follows: TGCGCCAGCAGCTACAGTTTGAACACTGAAGCTTTCTTT. Full variable domain (missing parts from reference TRBV5-1 and TRBJ1-1): KAGVTQTPRYLIKTRGQQVTLSCSPISGHRSVSWYQQTPGQGLQFLFEYFSETQRNKGNFPGRFSGRQFSNSRSEMNVSTLELGDSALYLCASSYSLNTEAFFGQGTRLTVV.